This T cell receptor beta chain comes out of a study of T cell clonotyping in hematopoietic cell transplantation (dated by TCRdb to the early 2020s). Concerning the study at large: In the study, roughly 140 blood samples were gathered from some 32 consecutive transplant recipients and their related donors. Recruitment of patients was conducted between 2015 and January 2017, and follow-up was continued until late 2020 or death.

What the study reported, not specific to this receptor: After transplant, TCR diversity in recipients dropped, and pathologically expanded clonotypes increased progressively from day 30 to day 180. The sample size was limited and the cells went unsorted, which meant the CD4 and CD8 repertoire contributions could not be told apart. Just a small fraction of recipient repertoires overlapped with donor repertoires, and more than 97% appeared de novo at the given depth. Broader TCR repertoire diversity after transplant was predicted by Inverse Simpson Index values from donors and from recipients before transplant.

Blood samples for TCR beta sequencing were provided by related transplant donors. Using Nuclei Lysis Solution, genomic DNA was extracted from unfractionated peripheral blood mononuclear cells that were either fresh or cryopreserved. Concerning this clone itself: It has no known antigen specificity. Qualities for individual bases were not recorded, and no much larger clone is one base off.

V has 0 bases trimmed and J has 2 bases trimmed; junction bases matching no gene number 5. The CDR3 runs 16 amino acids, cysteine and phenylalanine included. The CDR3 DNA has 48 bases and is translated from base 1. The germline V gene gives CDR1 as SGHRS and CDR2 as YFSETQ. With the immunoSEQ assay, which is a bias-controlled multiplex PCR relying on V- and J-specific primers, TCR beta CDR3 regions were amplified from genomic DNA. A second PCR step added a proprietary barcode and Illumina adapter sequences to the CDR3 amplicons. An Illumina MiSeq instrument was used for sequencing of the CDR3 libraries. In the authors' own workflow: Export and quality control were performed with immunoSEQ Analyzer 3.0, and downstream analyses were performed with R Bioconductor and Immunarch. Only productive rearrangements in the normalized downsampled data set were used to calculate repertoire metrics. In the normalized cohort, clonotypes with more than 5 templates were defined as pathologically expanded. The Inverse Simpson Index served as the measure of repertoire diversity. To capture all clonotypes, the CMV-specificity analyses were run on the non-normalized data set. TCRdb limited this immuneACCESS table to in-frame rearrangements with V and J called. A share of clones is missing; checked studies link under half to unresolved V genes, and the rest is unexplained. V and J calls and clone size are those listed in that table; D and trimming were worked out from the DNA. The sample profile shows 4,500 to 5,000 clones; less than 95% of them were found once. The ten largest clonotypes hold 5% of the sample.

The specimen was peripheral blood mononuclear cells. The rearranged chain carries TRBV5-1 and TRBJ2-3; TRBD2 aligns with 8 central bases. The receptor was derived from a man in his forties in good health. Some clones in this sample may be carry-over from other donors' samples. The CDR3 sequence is CASSLGTLAATDTQYF. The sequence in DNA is TGCGCCAGCAGCTTGGGGACACTAGCGGCCACAGATACGCAGTATTTT.